A single sample is the source of the 27 T cell receptor beta chains below, sequenced in a study of OX40 agonist ivuxolimab in advanced cancers. Here immunoSEQ multiplex PCR was the method, and the copy in TCRdb shows in-frame clones only, minus some. The sample lists some 60,000 clones, roughly nine tenths occurring once. Source: CD4+ or CD8+ T cells sorted from blood, taken in a trial of the OX40 agonist ivuxolimab. Receptors originate from an adult with an advanced solid tumor such as melanoma, head and neck, liver or kidney cancer.

The chain links TRBV19 to TRBJ2-2; the D is unclear. CDR3 length: 11 residues. CDR1 is LNHDA, CDR2 SQIVND, per germline (reference sequence). The V gene lost 7 bases and the J gene lost 4 bases, with 4 bases spanning the gap. For the CDR3, the DNA is TGTGCCAGTACTCTCACCGGGGAGCTGTTTTTT. Protein sequence: CASTLTGELFF.

Regarding this clone: One end of the junction fails to match germline, which may point to a read error. This chain links TRBV5-1 with TRBJ2-7, with 7 bases matching TRBD1. Germline V lookup: CDR1 SGHRS, CDR2 YFSETQ. The CDR3 has 14 residues. The CDR3 spells CAGSLWGQTYEQYF. For the CDR3, the DNA is TGCGCCGGCAGCTTGTGGGGACAGACCTACGAGCAGTACTTC.

The chain carries TRBV2 and TRBJ2-1, with a tentative D call TRBD2 (6 bases). The CDR3 covers 14 residues. The ends were cut back, 10 bases at V and 4 bases at J, with 17 bases in the middle. Germline V lookup: CDR1 SNHLY, CDR2 FYNNEI. In DNA form, the CDR3 reads TGTGCCATCGACAAGGGACTTGTGTACAATGAGCAGTTCTTC. It encodes CAIDKGLVYNEQFF.

This sequence joins TRBV11-3 and TRBJ2-3; D may be TRBD2 (7 bases). Trimming cost V 0 bases and J 2 bases, with 9 bases left between them. This CDR3 spans 15 amino acids. Germline assignment: CDR1 SGHNT and CDR2 YENEEA. CDR3: CASSLDRGATDTQYF. The CDR3 DNA reads as TGTGCCAGCAGCTTAGATCGGGGGGCCACAGATACGCAGTATTTT.

This clone was seen more than once but under ten times. The V and J genes are TRBV7-9 and TRBJ1-1; possibly TRBD1 for D (5 bases). Deletions cut 8 bases from V and 0 bases from J, with 10 bases between. This CDR3 contains 13 residues. The germline CDR1 and CDR2 sequences are SEHNR and FQNEAQ (reference sequence). The DNA for the CDR3 is TGTGCCAGCGCAGACAGTATGAACACTGAAGCTTTCTTT. This sequence encodes CASADSMNTEAFF.

The rearrangement joins TRBV6-5 to TRBJ2-7; D remains unclear. This CDR3 contains 14 residues. Germline CDR1 is MNHEY and CDR2 is SVGAGI. Between the trimmed V and J ends, which lost 0 bases and 0 bases, there was a span of 6 bases. The CDR3, as DNA: TGTGCCAGCAGTTACTCGGGGTACTCCTACGAGCAGTACTTC. It is translated as CASSYSGYSYEQYF.

The rearrangement links TRBV11-3 to TRBJ2-1, with D perhaps matching TRBD1 or TRBD2 (5 bases each). Trimming removed 5 bases from V and 0 bases from J, with 14 bases in between. This CDR3 has 16 residues. In germline, CDR1 is SGHNT, CDR2 YENEEA. In nucleotides, the CDR3 is TGTGCCAGCAGCCCGCTGGGGACCGCCTCCTACAATGAGCAGTTCTTC. As protein: CASSPLGTASYNEQFF.

The chain is built from TRBV5-4 and TRBJ2-3; TRBD1 matches at 8 bases. The CDR3 runs to 14 residues. The J segment lost 4 bases and the V segment lost 4 bases, leaving 5 bases of the junction unmatched. Germline V gives CDR1 SGHNT, CDR2 YYREEE (reference sequence). CDR3 residues: CASSGDRRPDTQYF. The CDR3 bases are TGTGCCAGCAGCGGGGACAGGCGCCCAGATACGCAGTATTTT.

The V call is TRBV11-2, the J call TRBJ1-1; D unclear. Germline V lookup: CDR1 SGHAT, CDR2 FQNNGV. Trimming took off 1 base at V and 4 bases at J, with 10 bases between the two ends. The CDR3 spans 14 residues. In nucleotides, the CDR3 is TGTGCCAGCAGCTTAGTAGTGGTAGGCACTGAAGCTTTCTTT. This sequence encodes CASSLVVVGTEAFF.

The chain recombines TRBV7-2 with TRBJ2-7; D might be TRBD1 (6 bases). The CDR3 is 15 amino acids. Germline assignment: CDR1 SGHTA and CDR2 FQGNSA. V dropped 1 base and J dropped 3 bases, with 13 bases sitting between them. CDR3 nucleotides: TGTGCCAGCAGCTTAGATCAGGGGAGAGGCTACGAGCAGTACTTC. The encoded protein is CASSLDQGRGYEQYF. The full variable domain, completed using reference TRBV7-2 and TRBJ2-7, is GAGVSQSPSNKVTEKGKDVELRCDPISGHTALYWYRQSLGQGLEFLIYFQGNSAPDKSGLPSDRFSAERTGGSVSTLTIQRTQQEDSAVYLCASSLDQGRGYEQYFGPGTRLTVT.

The V call is TRBV27, the J call TRBJ2-1, with unresolved D. Germline CDR1 reads MNHEY; CDR2 reads SMNVEV (reference sequence). The V end was cut by 7 bases, the J end by 0 bases, with 7 bases between. This CDR3 has 13 amino acids. CDR3 DNA: TGTGCCAGCAAAAGCTACTCCTACAATGAGCAGTTCTTC. Encoded protein: CASKSYSYNEQFF.

The chain joins TRBV7-9 to TRBJ2-7; TRBD2 matches at 13 bases. The CDR3 consists of 16 residues. Germline CDR1 reads SEHNR; CDR2 reads FQNEAQ (reference sequence). Trimming at V came to 1 base and at J to 4 bases, leaving 4 bases not matched to a gene. Here the CDR3 DNA reads TGTGCCAGCAGCTTAGACCGGACTAGCGGGAGTTACGAGCAGTACTTC. This gives the protein CASSLDRTSGSYEQYF. Together with reference TRBV7-9 and TRBJ2-7, the CDR3 gives the full variable domain: DTGVSQNPRHKITKRGQNVTFRCDPISEHNRLYWYRQTLGQGPEFLTYFQNEAQLEKSRLLSDRFSAERPKGSFSTLEIQRTEQGDSAMYLCASSLDRTSGSYEQYFGPGTRLTVT.

The chain couples TRBV10-1 to TRBJ2-3; D unclear. CDR1 is WNHNN and CDR2 is SYGVQD in the germline V gene (reference sequence). The CDR3 contains 11 residues. V shed 4 bases and J shed 4 bases, with 3 bases lying between them. CDR3 amino acids: CASSVADTQYF. CDR3 DNA sequence: TGCGCCAGCAGTGTTGCAGATACGCAGTATTTT.

The chain carries TRBV5-1 and TRBJ1-3; 8 bases are a match to TRBD1. The CDR3 is 15 amino acids. The V gene's germline CDR1 is SGHRS and CDR2 YFSETQ. Trimming cost V 3 bases and J 0 bases; bases outside gene matches: 2. Here the CDR3 DNA reads TGCGCCAGCAGCTCAGGACAGGGCTCTGGAAACACCATATATTTT. Its translation: CASSSGQGSGNTIYF.

The rearrangement links TRBV25-1 to TRBJ2-5; possibly TRBD1 for D (5 bases). The germline gives CDR1 MGHDK, CDR2 SYGVNS. CDR3 length equals 15 residues. The germline V and J ends were trimmed by 8 bases and 5 bases, with 21 bases remaining between them. The CDR3 loop is CASALTANLRETQYF. The CDR3 region has the DNA TGTGCCAGCGCCCTGACAGCCAACCTCCGGGAGACCCAGTACTTC. The entire variable domain, with the rest obtained from reference TRBV25-1 and TRBJ2-5, is as follows: EADIYQTPRYLVIGTGKKITLECSQTMGHDKMYWYQQDPGMELHLIHYSYGVNSTEKGDLSSESTVSRIRTEHFPLTLESARPSHTSQYLCASALTANLRETQYFGPGTRLLVL.

This chain joins TRBV10-1 and TRBJ2-1; TRBD2 aligns across 14 bases. Germline V gene data show CDR1 as WNHNN and CDR2 as SYGVQD (reference sequence). This CDR3 comprises 13 residues. With 2 bases clipped from V and 14 bases from J, the junction kept 2 bases outside the gene matches. DNA for the CDR3: TGCGCCAGCAGTGAGGGACTAGCGGGGGGAGAGTTCTTC. Its translation: CASSEGLAGGEFF.

CDR3 loop: CASSQARDRVMYF. The DNA of the CDR3 is TGCGCCAGCAGCCAAGCTCGGGACAGGGTAATGTATTTT. This chain joins TRBV4-3 and TRBJ2-3; 9 bases agree with TRBD1. CDR1 and CDR2 (germline): LGHNA, YSLEER. The CDR3 runs to 13 residues. After removal of 1 base from V and 14 bases from J, the junction contained 7 bases not matched to a gene.

The table lists this clone with a few counts. This chain links TRBV10-2 with TRBJ1-5; D is uncertain. The ends were cut back, 11 bases at V and 3 bases at J, with 14 bases in the middle. CDR1 and CDR2 from the germline V gene are WSHSY and SAAADI. This CDR3 has 13 amino acids. In DNA, the CDR3 is TGCGCCGACACCGCCCGAACCAATCAGCCCCAGCATTTT. It translates to CADTARTNQPQHF.

The rearrangement joins TRBV19 to TRBJ1-4, with TRBD1 as a possible D gene (6 bases). Trimming stripped 7 bases from V and 8 bases from J, with 17 bases between. Germline CDR1 and CDR2: LNHDA and SQIVND (reference sequence). This CDR3 spans 14 amino acids. The CDR3, as DNA: TGTGCCAGTACCGCACGGGGGGCACGGGAAAAACTGTTTTTT. It translates to CASTARGAREKLFF.

The chain carries TRBV5-5 and TRBJ2-7, with 9 bases identical to TRBD1. There are 18 residues in the CDR3. Trimming at V came to 4 bases and at J to 0 bases, leaving 14 bases not matched to a gene. Germline V gene data show CDR1 as SGHKS and CDR2 as YYEKEE (reference sequence). In nucleotides, the CDR3 is TGTGCCAGCAGCCTCGGTCCCGGGACAGGGCCCCGCTCCTACGAGCAGTACTTC. Translation: CASSLGPGTGPRSYEQYF.

This chain uses TRBV19 with TRBJ2-1; D may be TRBD2 (6 bases). Per germline, CDR1 LNHDA and CDR2 SQIVND (reference sequence). The CDR3 contains 13 residues. CDR3 region: CATGDGLGDEQFF. Here the CDR3 DNA reads TGTGCGACGGGGGATGGGCTGGGAGATGAGCAGTTCTTC.

The rearrangement uses TRBV5-3 and TRBJ2-7, with 7 bases lining up with TRBD1. TRBV5-3 counts as an open reading frame of uncertain function. The CDR3 loop spans 13 amino acids. The J segment lost 4 bases and the V segment lost 4 bases, leaving 5 bases of the junction unmatched. The CDR3 DNA follows: TGTGCCAGAAGCCCTGACAGGGCTTACGAGCAGTACTTC. Encoded protein: CARSPDRAYEQYF.

The V and J genes are TRBV6-6 and TRBJ2-7, with TRBD1 matching 8 bases. The ends lost 6 bases at V and 6 bases at J; junction bases unmatched: 10. The CDR3 spans 14 residues. Germline CDR1 reads MNHNY; CDR2 reads SVGAGI (reference sequence). The CDR3: CASSEDRDSGEQYF. Written as DNA, the CDR3 is TGTGCCAGCAGCGAGGACAGGGATTCTGGCGAGCAGTACTTC.

The J gene is TRBJ2-1, the V gene TRBV5-1; TRBD1 matches at 10 bases. The germline gives CDR1 SGHRS, CDR2 YFSETQ. This CDR3 has 16 amino acids. Trimming took 3 bases from V and 4 from J; bases not matched to a gene: 7. CDR3 DNA: TGCGCCAGCAGCTCATCCGGGACAGGGGCTTACAATGAGCAGTTCTTC. This sequence encodes CASSSSGTGAYNEQFF.

The rearrangement links TRBV11-2 to TRBJ1-1; D is uncertain. V was clipped by 6 bases and J by 2 bases, with 7 bases between them. The CDR3 runs 12 residues. From germline, CDR1 is SGHAT and CDR2 FQNNGV. CDR3 nucleotides: TGTGCCAGCAGTCCAGGCAACACTGAAGCTTTCTTT. As protein: CASSPGNTEAFF.

In this sample, this clone turned up once. V is TRBV4-3 and J is TRBJ2-7, with 7 bases aligning to TRBD1. The CDR3 totals 14 residues. Trimming cost V 4 bases and J 0 bases; bases outside gene matches: 3. CDR1 and CDR2 (germline): LGHNA, YSLEER. CDR3 loop: CASSPRDSSYEQYF. In nucleotides, the CDR3 is TGCGCCAGCAGCCCTAGGGACAGCTCCTACGAGCAGTACTTC.

The rearrangement links TRBV5-1 to TRBJ2-7; D gene ambiguous. Germline CDR1 and CDR2: SGHRS and YFSETQ. The CDR3 runs 15 residues. V lost 0 bases and J 3 bases, leaving 13 bases between the germline ends. CDR3 in DNA: TGCGCCAGCAGCTTGGATGCCGGACCGGACTACGAGCAGTACTTC. It translates to CASSLDAGPDYEQYF.